These 13 T cell receptor beta chains share one sample of origin, sequenced in a study of CD8+ T cells in alopecia areata. RNA was isolated and reverse transcribed to cDNA, the sequencing template. TCRdb's copy holds only in-frame clones and misses some; the assay was immunoSEQ multiplex PCR. The sample has about 150,000 clones; around 47% are singletons. Sequencing input: CD4+ T cells sorted from blood. The receptor source for this set is a human donor with alopecia areata.

J is TRBJ1-1 and V is TRBV27, with D unresolved. Between the trimmed V and J ends, which lost 4 bases and 4 bases, there was a span of 10 bases. The V gene's germline CDR1 is MNHEY and CDR2 SMNVEV (reference sequence). The CDR3 totals 13 residues. CDR3: CASSSLRVTEAFF. CDR3 nucleotides: TGTGCCAGCAGTTCGTTACGAGTCACTGAAGCTTTCTTT.

The genes are TRBV29-1 and TRBJ1-5; D is possibly TRBD1 (6 bases). V gave up 6 bases and J gave up 6 bases, with 15 bases separating them. The germline gives CDR1 SQVTM, CDR2 ANQGSEA. The CDR3 is 13 amino acids. CDR3 amino acids: CSVLQGLGQPQHF. The CDR3 DNA sequence: TGCAGCGTGCTACAGGGTTTGGGTCAGCCCCAGCATTTT.

The chain links TRBV13 to TRBJ2-7; 9 bases match TRBD1. The CDR3 sequence is 15 residues long. From germline, CDR1 is PRHDT and CDR2 FYEKMQ (reference sequence). Trimming removed 4 bases from V and 6 bases from J; junction bases left unmatched: 10. DNA of the CDR3: TGTGCCAGCAGCTCCGACAGGGGGAATGAAGGCGAGCAGTACTTC. It is translated as CASSSDRGNEGEQYF.

The table lists this clone with a few counts. The J gene is TRBJ2-1, the V gene TRBV5-1; unclear D gene. CDR3 length: 13 residues. V lost 2 bases to trimming and J lost 7 bases, with 10 bases between them. CDR1 is SGHRS, CDR2 YFSETQ, per germline. The CDR3 nucleotides read TGCGCCAGCAGCTTCCCCTTCGGGAATGAGCAGTTCTTC. It encodes CASSFPFGNEQFF.

This clone was counted between two and nine times. This chain links TRBV30 with TRBJ2-7; TRBD2 is a possible D gene (5 bases). V lost 3 bases to trimming and J lost 2 bases, with 17 bases between them. Germline CDR1 and CDR2: GTSNPN and SVGIG (reference sequence). This CDR3 contains 15 residues. DNA of the CDR3: TGTGCCTGGAGCCGGCTAGCCGTTAGACCCTACGAGCAGTACTTC. Protein: CAWSRLAVRPYEQYF.

This clone turned up a few times. The chain uses TRBV7-3 and TRBJ2-5, with 8 bases aligning to TRBD2. The V and J ends lost 5 bases and 5 bases, in that order; junction bases with no gene match: 7. This CDR3 is 14 amino acids long. Looked up from germline, CDR1 is SGHTA and CDR2 is FQGTGA. CDR3 amino acids: CASSLGLAGETQYF. CDR3 sequence (DNA): TGTGCCAGCAGCCTCGGACTAGCTGGGGAGACCCAGTACTTC.

This chain links TRBV5-1 with TRBJ2-7, with D maybe TRBD2 (5 bases). Trimming took off 3 bases at V and 3 bases at J, with 13 bases between the two ends. This CDR3 is 14 amino acids long. CDR1 and CDR2 from the germline V gene are SGHRS and YFSETQ. The CDR3: CASSSTRNLYEQYF. CDR3 DNA: TGCGCCAGCAGCTCCACTAGGAATCTCTACGAGCAGTACTTC.

The rearrangement uses TRBV27 and TRBJ2-7; a weak D match, TRBD1 (5 bases). Germline loops: CDR1 MNHEY, CDR2 SMNVEV (reference sequence). The CDR3 covers 15 residues. Trimming stripped 0 bases from V and 6 bases from J, with 15 bases between. Here the CDR3 DNA reads TGTGCCAGCAGTTTATCGCCCCGGCTCCAGGGCGAGCAGTACTTC. This translates into CASSLSPRLQGEQYF.

The V call is TRBV13, the J call TRBJ2-5, with a tentative D call TRBD2 (6 bases). V was shortened by 5 bases and J by 4 bases, with 11 bases between the two germline ends. Germline CDR1 is PRHDT and CDR2 is FYEKMQ (reference sequence). This CDR3 spans 13 amino acids. The CDR3 spells CASSPRRGETQYF. CDR3 sequence (DNA): TGTGCCAGCAGCCCCCGGAGGGGAGAGACCCAGTACTTC.

This clone was observed a few times. Within the sample, other DNA sequences also encode this same CDR3. The chain links TRBV30 to TRBJ2-7; D is possibly TRBD2 (5 bases). V was cut by 1 base and J by 4 bases, with 5 bases left in between. The CDR3 loop spans 11 amino acids. Germline CDR1 and CDR2: GTSNPN and SVGIG (reference sequence). DNA of the CDR3: TGTGCCTGGAGTGGAGGGTACGAGCAGTACTTC. It is translated as CAWSGGYEQYF.

The V and J genes are TRBV2 and TRBJ2-6; D is uncertain. Germline-derived CDR1 and CDR2 are SNHLY and FYNNEI. This CDR3 spans 15 amino acids. V lost 0 bases, J lost 9 bases, and 12 bases lay in between. The CDR3: CASSEAWAGYNVLTF. For the CDR3, the DNA is TGTGCCAGCAGTGAAGCGTGGGCCGGGTACAACGTCCTGACTTTC.

This clone was found a few times. The chain joins TRBV18 to TRBJ2-7; D unresolved. The CDR3 length is 13 residues. V lost 0 bases to trimming and J lost 2 bases, with 5 bases between them. Germline V CDR1 and CDR2: KGHSH, LQKENI. The CDR3 region is CASSPPNPYEQYF. The CDR3 bases are TGTGCCAGCTCACCACCGAACCCCTACGAGCAGTACTTC.

In its sample, this clone was seen a few times. This chain connects TRBV2 to TRBJ2-3; 10 positions match TRBD2. The germline V gene encodes CDR1 SNHLY and CDR2 FYNNEI. This CDR3 spans 15 amino acids. V trimming: 0 bases; J trimming: 5 bases; junction bases outside the gene matches: 2. CDR3 nucleotide sequence: TGTGCCAGCAGTGAAGCGAGCGGGAGGGGAGATACGCAGTATTTT. Translating it yields CASSEASGRGDTQYF.